The 15 T cell receptor beta chains listed next were all sequenced from one sample in a study of early T cells in non-severe SARS-CoV-2 infection. TCRdb ran MiXCR on the 5' RACE reads and lists one entry per CDR3 protein. The sample holds roughly 63,000 distinct CDR3 sequences, 10% to 15% seen once. Sequencing input: whole blood. These receptors were obtained from an adult who was a healthcare worker with PCR-confirmed SARS-CoV-2 infection or an uninfected control (not recorded which).

At least ten counts were recorded for this clonotype. The J gene is TRBJ2-7, the V gene TRBV27, with D perhaps TRBD2 (5 bases). Per the germline V gene, CDR1 is MNHEY and CDR2 is SMNVEV (reference sequence). V shed 6 bases and J shed 2 bases, with 11 bases lying between them. This CDR3 is built from 13 residues. The CDR3 nucleotides read TGTGCCAGCAGGATCACCGGGGCCTACGAGCAGTACTTC. Translation gives CASRITGAYEQYF.

There are many counts of this clonotype. This chain connects TRBV11-2 to TRBJ2-7, with 7 bases that match TRBD1. V gave up 3 bases and J gave up 2 bases; unmatched junction bases: 4. CDR1 is SGHAT, CDR2 FQNNGV, per germline. The CDR3 contains 14 residues. CDR3 DNA sequence: TGTGCCAGCAGCTTCCAGACAGGGACCTACGAGCAGTACTTC. Amino acid sequence: CASSFQTGTYEQYF. Full variable domain (missing parts from reference TRBV11-2 and TRBJ2-7): EAGVAQSPRYKIIEKRQSVAFWCNPISGHATLYWYQQILGQGPKLLIQFQNNGVVDDSQLPKDRFSAERLKGVDSTLKIQPAKLEDSAVYLCASSFQTGTYEQYFGPGTRLTVT.

This clonotype was seen at least ten times. The J gene is TRBJ2-1, the V gene TRBV19, with 7 positions matching TRBD1. With V trimmed by 4 bases and J by 0 bases, 9 bases remained unmatched. Germline V gene data show CDR1 as LNHDA and CDR2 as SQIVND (reference sequence). The CDR3 contains 17 residues. CDR3 residues: CASSTMTGPSSYNEQFF. The CDR3 DNA follows: TGTGCCAGTAGTACCATGACAGGGCCAAGCTCCTACAATGAGCAGTTCTTC.

This clonotype was detected only a few times. The J gene is TRBJ2-5, the V gene TRBV20-1; 7 positions agree with TRBD1. J gave up 5 bases and V 3 bases, and 9 bases lay outside the gene matches. The CDR3 spans 14 residues. Germline values: CDR1 DFQATT, CDR2 SNEGSKA (reference sequence). The CDR3 DNA is TGCAGTGCTAGCCCGACAGGGTTGGGGGAGACCCAGTACTTC. It encodes CSASPTGLGETQYF.

This clonotype was seen at least ten times. This chain joins TRBV5-5 and TRBJ2-2, with a possible D match to TRBD1 (6 bases). The CDR3 runs 15 residues. Trimming cost V 1 base and J 6 bases, with 13 bases left between them. The germline V gene has CDR1 SGHKS and CDR2 YYEKEE (reference sequence). The CDR3 region has the DNA TGTGCCAGCAGCTTGAGTACAGGGCGGGCCGGGGAGCTGTTTTTT. It translates to CASSLSTGRAGELFF. Filled out from reference TRBV5-5 and TRBJ2-2, the complete variable domain reads DAGVTQSPTHLIKTRGQQVTLRCSPISGHKSVSWYQQVLGQGPQFIFQYYEKEERGRGNFPDRFSARQFPNYSSELNVNALLLGDSALYLCASSLSTGRAGELFFGEGSRLTVL.

This clonotype has at least ten counts. This rearrangement joins TRBV20-1 to TRBJ2-4; 8 nucleotides match TRBD1. The junction had 10 bases not matched to a gene; V was cut back by 3 bases and J by 6 bases. The CDR3 consists of 15 residues. CDR1 is DFQATT and CDR2 is SNEGSKA in the germline V gene (reference sequence). The chain's CDR3 is CSARFTGTGRNIQYF. In DNA form, the CDR3 reads TGCAGTGCTAGGTTTACCGGGACAGGAAGAAACATTCAGTACTTC.

This rearrangement joins TRBV9 to TRBJ1-6; D unresolved. V was pared by 2 bases and J by 11 bases, with 14 bases between. Germline V gene sequence: CDR1 SGDLS, CDR2 YYNGEE. This CDR3 has 14 amino acids. The CDR3: CASSVFLKDTPLHF. In DNA, the CDR3 is TGTGCCAGCAGCGTGTTCCTTAAGGATACACCCCTCCACTTT.

This chain connects TRBV9 to TRBJ2-5; no reliable D call. This CDR3 comprises 13 residues. From germline, CDR1 is SGDLS and CDR2 YYNGEE. V lost 0 bases and J 5 bases, leaving 8 bases between the germline ends. CDR3 loop: CASSVEGYETQYF. CDR3 nucleotides: TGTGCCAGCAGCGTAGAAGGGTATGAGACCCAGTACTTC.

This clonotype has a count of ten or more. The rearrangement uses TRBV15 and TRBJ1-6, with D unclear. The CDR3 is made up of 12 amino acids. V dropped 4 bases and J dropped 7 bases, with 5 bases sitting between them. From germline, CDR1 is LNHNV and CDR2 YYDKDF (reference sequence). CDR3 sequence: CATSIRNSPLHF. Written as DNA, the CDR3 is TGTGCCACCAGCATCAGGAATTCACCCCTCCACTTT. The whole variable domain, filled in from reference TRBV15 and TRBJ1-6, reads DAMVIQNPRYQVTQFGKPVTLSCSQTLNHNVMYWYQQKSSQAPKLLFHYYDKDFNNEADTPDNFQSRRPNTSFCFLDIRSPGLGDTAMYLCATSIRNSPLHFGNGTRLTVT.

This clonotype was found many times. The chain uses TRBV7-9 and TRBJ1-5; tentative D call: TRBD1 (6 bases). V was pared by 0 bases and J by 0 bases, with 6 bases between. From germline, CDR1 is SEHNR and CDR2 FQNEAQ (reference sequence). The CDR3 spans 15 residues. CDR3 amino acids: CASSLAGGSNQPQHF. CDR3 nucleotides: TGTGCCAGCAGCTTAGCAGGGGGTAGCAATCAGCCCCAGCATTTT.

This clonotype was found a few times. V and J are TRBV18 and TRBJ1-1; possibly TRBD1 for D (5 bases). Trimming took 3 bases from V and 1 from J, leaving 6 bases between them. CDR3 length: 13 residues. Germline V gives CDR1 KGHSH, CDR2 LQKENI. CDR3 nucleotide sequence: TGTGCCAGCTCACCGGGACGGAACACTGAAGCTTTCTTT. This sequence encodes CASSPGRNTEAFF.

This clonotype came up a few times. This sequence joins TRBV7-2 and TRBJ1-4; 8 bases fit TRBD1. Looked up from germline, CDR1 is SGHTA and CDR2 is FQGNSA. CDR3 length: 17 residues. Trimming took 5 bases from V and 8 from J; bases not matched to a gene: 16. CDR3 sequence: CASSSLGGTGKKEKLFF. The CDR3 nucleotides read TGTGCCAGCAGCAGCTTAGGGGGGACAGGAAAAAAAGAAAAACTGTTTTTT. The full variable domain, its missing parts supplied by reference TRBV7-2 and TRBJ1-4, is GAGVSQSPSNKVTEKGKDVELRCDPISGHTALYWYRQSLGQGLEFLIYFQGNSAPDKSGLPSDRFSAERTGGSVSTLTIQRTQQEDSAVYLCASSSLGGTGKKEKLFFGSGTQLSVL.

The genes are TRBV10-3 and TRBJ2-6; tentatively, D is TRBD1 (5 bases). V lost 6 bases to trimming and J lost 0 bases, with 12 bases between them. Germline lookup yields CDR1 ENHRY and CDR2 SYGVKD. The CDR3 covers 16 residues. For the CDR3, the DNA is TGTGCCATCAGGACCCCAGGGAACTCTGGGGCCAACGTCCTGACTTTC. This codes for CAIRTPGNSGANVLTF.

CDR3 protein: CASSPGLAGGTGELFF. The CDR3 DNA is TGTGCCAGCAGCCCGGGACTAGCGGGTGGCACCGGGGAGCTGTTTTTT. The chain has TRBV9 and TRBJ2-2; 12 bases fit TRBD2. Germline V gene data show CDR1 as SGDLS and CDR2 as YYNGEE. V gave up 4 bases and J gave up 4 bases; unmatched junction bases: 5. The CDR3 totals 16 residues.

The rearrangement joins TRBV5-6 to TRBJ2-7, with TRBD2 matching 7 bases. Germline values: CDR1 SGHDT, CDR2 YYEEEE. This CDR3 comprises 16 residues. With 6 bases clipped from V and 7 bases from J, the junction kept 19 bases outside the gene matches. CDR3 bases: TGTGCCAGCACCCACTTGGGGGGGGACCCTACGGGGGAGCAGTACTTC. It yields the protein CASTHLGGDPTGEQYF.